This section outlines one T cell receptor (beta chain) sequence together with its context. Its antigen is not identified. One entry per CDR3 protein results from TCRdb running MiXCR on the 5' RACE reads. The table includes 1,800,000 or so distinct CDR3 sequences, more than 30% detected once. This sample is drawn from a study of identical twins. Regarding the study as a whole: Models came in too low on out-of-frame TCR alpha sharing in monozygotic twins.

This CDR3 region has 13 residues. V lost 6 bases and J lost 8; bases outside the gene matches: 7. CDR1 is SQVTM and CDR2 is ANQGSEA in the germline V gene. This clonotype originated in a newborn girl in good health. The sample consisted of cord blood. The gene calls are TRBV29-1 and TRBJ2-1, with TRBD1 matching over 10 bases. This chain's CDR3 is CSVDRDRGDEQFF. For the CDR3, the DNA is TGCAGCGTCGACCGGGACAGGGGCGATGAGCAGTTCTTC.